The 17 T cell receptor beta chains below all came from one sample that was sequenced in a study of T cells in Graves' hyperthyroidism and ophthalmopathy. TCR beta CDR3 region amplification was performed from RNA transcripts. First-round RT-PCR targeting the TCR CDR3 was performed with the HTBI primer set. TCRdb re-called the multiplex PCR reads with MiXCR, one entry per CDR3 protein. The sample lists about 320,000 distinct CDR3 sequences; 15% to 20% were seen once. Material for sequencing was blood. The origin of the receptors is a man aged 25-45 years with Graves' hyperthyroidism.

This clonotype was picked up many times. The CDR3 spells CSASKQGLEQYF. DNA for the CDR3: TGCAGTGCTAGTAAACAGGGCCTCGAGCAGTACTTC. The chain carries TRBV20-1 and TRBJ2-7, with D possibly TRBD1 on 6 matching bases. V lost 3 bases and J lost 6, with 12 bases in between. Germline assignment: CDR1 DFQATT and CDR2 SNEGSKA (reference sequence). This CDR3 has 12 amino acids.

This clonotype occurred many times. The chain links TRBV28 to TRBJ1-2; perhaps TRBD1 as D (5 bases). Germline V lookup: CDR1 MDHEN, CDR2 SYDVKM. V was trimmed by 7 bases and J by 8 bases, leaving 20 bases between them. The CDR3 is 14 residues long. The CDR3 reads CASTAWGEASGYTF. In nucleotides, the CDR3 is TGTGCCAGCACCGCTTGGGGGGAGGCGAGCGGCTACACCTTC.

This clonotype has ten or more counts. The CDR3 loop is CASSWGPNYEQYF. CDR3 nucleotide sequence: TGCGCCAGCAGCTGGGGACCGAACTACGAGCAGTACTTC. The V gene is TRBV5-1, the J gene TRBJ2-7; D possibly uses TRBD1 or TRBD2 (5 bases each). V was pared by 3 bases and J by 3 bases, with 10 bases between. The CDR3 has 13 residues. The germline V gene has CDR1 SGHRS and CDR2 YFSETQ.

The V call is TRBV29-1, the J call TRBJ2-3, with TRBD2 as a possible D gene (5 bases). The germline CDR1 and CDR2 sequences are SQVTM and ANQGSEA. Trimming cost V 6 bases and J 6 bases, with 13 bases left between them. The CDR3 consists of 12 residues. This CDR3 is CSVLRGGDTQYF. Written as DNA, the CDR3 is TGCAGCGTCTTACGGGGTGGGGATACGCAGTATTTT.

This chain connects TRBV29-1 to TRBJ1-2; maybe TRBD1 (6 bases). CDR3 length: 13 amino acids. Trimming pared 4 bases from V and 4 bases from J, leaving 13 bases between. CDR1 is SQVTM and CDR2 is ANQGSEA in the germline V gene. The CDR3 is CSVVGGLGYGYTF. CDR3 nucleotide sequence: TGCAGCGTTGTGGGGGGCCTGGGCTATGGCTACACCTTC.

This clonotype was seen repeatedly, ten times or more. The genes are TRBV30 and TRBJ1-5, with 7 nucleotides matching TRBD1. The CDR3 covers 13 residues. CDR1 is GTSNPN and CDR2 is SVGIG in the germline V gene (reference sequence). V trimming: 5 bases; J trimming: 4 bases; junction bases outside the gene matches: 5. The CDR3 nucleotides read TGTGCCTGGGCAACGGGACAGAATCAGCCCCAGCATTTT. Translated: CAWATGQNQPQHF.

The table lists this clonotype with many counts. The chain recombines TRBV20-1 with TRBJ2-3; D unresolved. The CDR3 extends over 11 amino acids. The ends were cut back, 5 bases at V and 7 bases at J, with 10 bases in the middle. Germline loops: CDR1 DFQATT, CDR2 SNEGSKA (reference sequence). CDR3 in amino acids: CSAEGQNTQYF. The CDR3 DNA follows: TGCAGTGCTGAAGGGCAGAATACGCAGTATTTT.

This clonotype was recorded many times. The gene calls are TRBV12-3 or TRBV12-4 and TRBJ2-7; the D gene is possibly TRBD1 (6 bases). V was trimmed by 6 bases and J by 0 bases, leaving 15 bases between them. The CDR3 spans 15 residues. The CDR3: CASSGSQGASYEQYF. The CDR3 DNA reads as TGTGCCAGCAGCGGGTCACAGGGAGCCTCCTACGAGCAGTACTTC.

This clonotype has at least ten counts. This chain connects TRBV12-3 or TRBV12-4 to TRBJ2-1; D is undetermined. V lost 4 bases and J lost 6, with 10 bases in between. The CDR3 runs 13 residues. The CDR3 loop reads CASSSSGSNEQFF. The CDR3 DNA sequence: TGTGCCAGCAGTTCGTCAGGTAGCAATGAGCAGTTCTTC.

This clonotype was seen many times. The chain uses TRBV12-3 or TRBV12-4 and TRBJ2-1; TRBD2 matches 13 bases. After removal of 7 bases from V and 9 bases from J, the junction contained 15 bases not matched to a gene. This CDR3 has 17 residues. The CDR3 loop reads CASTYPPTSGRFSEQFF. CDR3 nucleotide sequence: TGTGCCAGCACCTACCCTCCGACTAGCGGGAGGTTTTCTGAGCAGTTCTTC.

This clonotype was observed a handful of times. This chain connects TRBV18 to TRBJ2-7, with D unclear. V dropped 2 bases and J dropped 3 bases, with 14 bases sitting between them. This CDR3 spans 15 amino acids. Germline V gene sequence: CDR1 KGHSH, CDR2 LQKENI. DNA for the CDR3: TGTGCCAGCTCACCAACTCTTACGCTTTTCTACGAGCAGTACTTC. This gives the protein CASSPTLTLFYEQYF.

The rearrangement joins TRBV10-2 to TRBJ2-5; TRBD2 agrees at 13 bases. Germline values: CDR1 WSHSY, CDR2 SAAADI. Trimming took 6 bases from V and 7 from J; bases not matched to a gene: 8. The CDR3 consists of 15 residues. In DNA, the CDR3 is TGCGCCAGCAGAACAACTAGCGGGAGGGGTGGGACCCAGTACTTC. Translation gives CASRTTSGRGGTQYF.

This clonotype was observed once. This chain connects TRBV19 to TRBJ1-5; 8 nucleotides match TRBD1. Germline V lookup: CDR1 LNHDA, CDR2 SQIVND (reference sequence). After removal of 5 bases from V and 2 bases from J, the junction contained 11 bases not matched to a gene. The CDR3 covers 17 residues. CDR3 region: CASSPDRVDWGNQPQHF. Here the CDR3 DNA reads TGTGCCAGTAGTCCGGACAGGGTAGATTGGGGCAATCAGCCCCAGCATTTT.

This clonotype was recorded many times. The V gene is TRBV30, the J gene TRBJ1-1; a possible D gene is TRBD1 (6 bases). From germline, CDR1 is GTSNPN and CDR2 SVGIG (reference sequence). This CDR3 comprises 14 residues. V was cut by 4 bases and J by 0 bases, with 12 bases left in between. The CDR3 nucleotides are TGTGCCTGGACCAGGGGCCGGATGAACACTGAAGCTTTCTTT. It is translated as CAWTRGRMNTEAFF.

The chain employs TRBV19 and TRBJ2-7; D might be TRBD1 (5 bases). The CDR3 spans 15 residues. Trimming took 7 bases from V and 3 from J, leaving 19 bases between them. Germline-derived CDR1 and CDR2 are LNHDA and SQIVND (reference sequence). The CDR3: CASKTKDSTLYEQYF. CDR3 in DNA: TGTGCCAGTAAAACGAAAGACAGCACCCTCTACGAGCAGTACTTC.

In this sample, this clonotype turned up many times. The V call is TRBV7-3, the J call TRBJ1-5; 10 nucleotides agree with TRBD1. The CDR3 is 12 residues long. CDR1 SGHTA and CDR2 FQGTGA come from the germline V gene. V was pared by 6 bases and J by 15 bases, with 8 bases of the junction left unmatched. Here the CDR3 reads CASSEGGQGRHF. In DNA form, the CDR3 reads TGTGCCAGCAGTGAAGGGGGACAGGGGAGGCATTTT.

Many counts were recorded for this clonotype. V and J are TRBV6-5 and TRBJ2-7, with 11 bases fitting TRBD2. The CDR3 loop spans 16 amino acids. The germline V gene encodes CDR1 MNHEY and CDR2 SVGAGI. V trimming: 0 bases; J trimming: 3 bases; junction bases outside the gene matches: 4. The CDR3 coding sequence is TGTGCCAGCAGTTACTCGGCCGGGACTAGCGGCTACGAGCAGTACTTC. Translation gives CASSYSAGTSGYEQYF.